A selection of T cell receptor beta chains follows, all from one sample in a study of T cells in Graves' hyperthyroidism and ophthalmopathy. One entry per CDR3 protein results from TCRdb running MiXCR on the multiplex PCR reads. Of about 400,000 distinct CDR3 sequences in the sample, roughly 13% were seen once. The sequenced sample was blood. All receptors come from a young woman with Graves' hyperthyroidism. CDR3s include the opening cysteine and the closing phenylalanine or tryptophan. Fields, in order: CDR3 protein, CDR3 DNA, J gene, clone size, D gene, CDR3 length, V gene. The D gene is left open where the match is weak. For some rows the clone size is stated as once, few or many, or as a class when expanded; others skip it.

CDR3 protein: CASRTDSDGGWVGSYNEQFF
CDR3 DNA: TGTGCCAGCAGAACTGACTCAGATGGGGGGTGGGTCGGCTCCTACAATGAGCAGTTCTTC
J gene: TRBJ2-1
clone size: many
D gene: .
CDR3 length: 20
V gene: TRBV11-2

CDR3 protein: CASSYGGAGYNEQFF
CDR3 DNA: TGTGCCAGCAGTTACGGGGGGGCGGGCTACAATGAGCAGTTCTTC
J gene: TRBJ2-1
clone size: many
D gene: TRBD2
CDR3 length: 15
V gene: TRBV6-1

CDR3 protein: CASSLRRADTQYF
CDR3 DNA: TGTGCCAGCAGCTTAAGGAGGGCAGATACGCAGTATTTT
J gene: TRBJ2-3
clone size: many
D gene: .
CDR3 length: 13
V gene: TRBV7-2

CDR3 protein: CASLGDGTQYF
CDR3 DNA: TGTGCCAGCTTGGGGGACGGTACGCAGTATTTT
J gene: TRBJ2-3
clone size: many
D gene: .
CDR3 length: 11
V gene: TRBV2

CDR3 protein: CASSLAGTSGSYEQYF
CDR3 DNA: TGTGCCAGCAGTTTAGCCGGGACTAGCGGGAGCTACGAGCAGTACTTC
J gene: TRBJ2-7
clone size: many
D gene: TRBD2
CDR3 length: 16
V gene: TRBV6-2/TRBV6-3

CDR3 protein: CAWSVLAGYNEQFF
CDR3 DNA: TGTGCCTGGAGTGTTTTAGCGGGCTACAATGAGCAGTTCTTC
J gene: TRBJ2-1
clone size: .
D gene: TRBD2
CDR3 length: 14
V gene: TRBV30

CDR3 protein: CASSLGTSGTFYEQYF
CDR3 DNA: TGTGCCAGCAGTTTGGGGACTAGCGGGACCTTCTACGAGCAGTACTTC
J gene: TRBJ2-7
clone size: many
D gene: TRBD2
CDR3 length: 16
V gene: TRBV27

CDR3 protein: CASSSSLQTSGRYTDTQYF
CDR3 DNA: TGTGCCAGCAGCTCCTCTTTACAAACTAGCGGGAGGTACACAGATACGCAGTATTTT
J gene: TRBJ2-3
clone size: .
D gene: TRBD2
CDR3 length: 19
V gene: TRBV7-8

CDR3 protein: CASRRSSGGGGFF
CDR3 DNA: TGTGCCAGCAGAAGGAGTAGCGGGGGCGGAGGGTTCTTC
J gene: TRBJ2-1
clone size: few
D gene: TRBD2
CDR3 length: 13
V gene: TRBV12-3/TRBV12-4

CDR3 protein: CASSQERWQPGGDNEKLFF
CDR3 DNA: TGCGCCAGCAGCCAAGAGCGGTGGCAGCCCGGTGGCGATAATGAAAAACTGTTTTTT
J gene: TRBJ1-4
clone size: .
D gene: .
CDR3 length: 19
V gene: TRBV4-1

CDR3 protein: CASTLTGGEQYF
CDR3 DNA: TGTGCCAGCACCCTTACAGGGGGCGAGCAGTACTTC
J gene: TRBJ2-7
clone size: many
D gene: TRBD1
CDR3 length: 12
V gene: TRBV28

CDR3 protein: CASSPPPYREKGYGYTF
CDR3 DNA: TGTGCCAGCAGTCCTCCTCCCTACAGGGAAAAAGGCTATGGCTACACCTTC
J gene: TRBJ1-2
clone size: many
D gene: .
CDR3 length: 17
V gene: TRBV27

CDR3 protein: CASSLGLGVAKNIQYF
CDR3 DNA: TGTGCCAGCAGCCTGGGACTAGGAGTAGCCAAAAACATTCAGTACTTC
J gene: TRBJ2-4
clone size: few
D gene: TRBD2
CDR3 length: 16
V gene: TRBV5-6

CDR3 protein: CASSFGTGDSYNEQFF
CDR3 DNA: TGTGCCAGCAGCTTCGGAACAGGGGATTCCTACAATGAGCAGTTCTTC
J gene: TRBJ2-1
clone size: few
D gene: TRBD1
CDR3 length: 16
V gene: TRBV13

CDR3 protein: CASSPMGLLGYTDTQYF
CDR3 DNA: TGTGCCAGCAGTCCGATGGGACTACTCGGGTACACAGATACGCAGTATTTT
J gene: TRBJ2-3
clone size: many
D gene: TRBD2
CDR3 length: 17
V gene: TRBV14

CDR3 protein: CASSLTGKRTGELFF
CDR3 DNA: TGCGCCAGCAGCCTGACAGGGAAGAGAACCGGGGAGCTGTTTTTT
J gene: TRBJ2-2
clone size: few
D gene: TRBD1
CDR3 length: 15
V gene: TRBV4-1

CDR3 protein: CASSEVGRTTGELFF
CDR3 DNA: TGTGCCAGCAGTGAAGTGGGCAGGACCACCGGGGAGCTGTTTTTT
J gene: TRBJ2-2
clone size: many
D gene: .
CDR3 length: 15
V gene: TRBV2

CDR3 protein: CASSPETTSGRSEQYF
CDR3 DNA: TGTGCCAGCTCACCAGAGACGACTAGCGGACGCTCCGAGCAGTACTTC
J gene: TRBJ2-7
clone size: .
D gene: TRBD2
CDR3 length: 16
V gene: TRBV18

CDR3 protein: CASSKNNGGTYNEQFF
CDR3 DNA: TGTGCCAGCAGCAAGAATAACGGGGGGACCTACAATGAGCAGTTCTTC
J gene: TRBJ2-1
clone size: many
D gene: TRBD2
CDR3 length: 16
V gene: TRBV7-6

CDR3 protein: CASSRMNRGDNTEAFF
CDR3 DNA: TGTGCCAGCTCCAGGATGAACAGGGGGGATAACACTGAAGCTTTCTTT
J gene: TRBJ1-1
clone size: many
D gene: TRBD1
CDR3 length: 16
V gene: TRBV19

CDR3 protein: CSAPRTDRETQYF
CDR3 DNA: TGCAGTGCTCCCCGCACAGATCGGGAGACCCAGTACTTC
J gene: TRBJ2-5
clone size: few
D gene: .
CDR3 length: 13
V gene: TRBV20-1

CDR3 protein: CASSFLRGVSTEAFF
CDR3 DNA: TGTGCCAGCAGTTTCCTACGAGGGGTGAGCACTGAAGCTTTCTTT
J gene: TRBJ1-1
clone size: many
D gene: .
CDR3 length: 15
V gene: TRBV27

CDR3 protein: CASSLVDQGLYF
CDR3 DNA: TGTGCCAGCTCCCTAGTTGACCAAGGCCTGTATTTT
J gene: TRBJ2-3
clone size: many
D gene: .
CDR3 length: 12
V gene: TRBV7-2

CDR3 protein: CASSQARRREGRNGYTF
CDR3 DNA: TGCGCCAGCAGCCAAGCACGTCGCAGGGAGGGCCGGAATGGCTACACCTTC
J gene: TRBJ1-2
clone size: few
D gene: .
CDR3 length: 17
V gene: TRBV4-1

CDR3 protein: CASRPGTGENQPQHF
CDR3 DNA: TGTGCCAGTAGGCCGGGGACAGGGGAGAATCAGCCCCAGCATTTT
J gene: TRBJ1-5
clone size: .
D gene: TRBD1
CDR3 length: 15
V gene: TRBV19

CDR3 protein: CASSSDRLSGNTIYF
CDR3 DNA: TGTGCCAGCAGTTCGGACAGGCTCTCTGGAAACACCATATATTTT
J gene: TRBJ1-3
clone size: .
D gene: TRBD1
CDR3 length: 15
V gene: TRBV6-2/TRBV6-3

CDR3 protein: CASSEEFTEAFF
CDR3 DNA: TGTGCCAGCAGTGAGGAATTCACTGAAGCTTTCTTT
J gene: TRBJ1-1
clone size: many
D gene: .
CDR3 length: 12
V gene: TRBV28

CDR3 protein: CASSLGPSSYEQYF
CDR3 DNA: TGTGCCAGCAGCTTAGGGCCCTCCTCCTACGAGCAGTACTTC
J gene: TRBJ2-7
clone size: many
D gene: .
CDR3 length: 14
V gene: TRBV7-8

CDR3 protein: CATSRDGGGDEQYF
CDR3 DNA: TGTGCCACCAGCAGAGATGGCGGGGGCGACGAGCAGTACTTC
J gene: TRBJ2-7
clone size: many
D gene: .
CDR3 length: 14
V gene: TRBV15

CDR3 protein: CSARYPWGLGYNEQFF
CDR3 DNA: TGCAGTGCTAGGTACCCTTGGGGGCTCGGGTACAATGAGCAGTTCTTC
J gene: TRBJ2-1
clone size: many
D gene: .
CDR3 length: 16
V gene: TRBV20-1

CDR3 protein: CASSASGTGPEQYF
CDR3 DNA: TGTGCCAGCAGCGCCTCCGGGACAGGACCCGAGCAGTACTTC
J gene: TRBJ2-7
clone size: few
D gene: TRBD1
CDR3 length: 14
V gene: TRBV9

CDR3 protein: CASSLTQGGSTEAFF
CDR3 DNA: TGTGCCAGCAGTTTAACACAAGGGGGATCAACTGAAGCTTTCTTT
J gene: TRBJ1-1
clone size: many
D gene: .
CDR3 length: 15
V gene: TRBV12-3/TRBV12-4

CDR3 protein: CASSPRDRGRNEQFF
CDR3 DNA: TGCGCCAGCAGCCCCCGGGACAGGGGGCGGAATGAGCAGTTCTTC
J gene: TRBJ2-1
clone size: few
D gene: TRBD1
CDR3 length: 15
V gene: TRBV4-1

CDR3 protein: CASRDLGANVLTF
CDR3 DNA: TGTGCCAGCAGGGACCTTGGGGCCAACGTCCTGACTTTC
J gene: TRBJ2-6
clone size: many
D gene: .
CDR3 length: 13
V gene: TRBV2

CDR3 protein: CASSPPFGVISNQPQHF
CDR3 DNA: TGTGCCAGCTCACCACCTTTTGGGGTGATTAGCAATCAGCCCCAGCATTTT
J gene: TRBJ1-5
clone size: .
D gene: .
CDR3 length: 17
V gene: TRBV18

CDR3 protein: CAGSLRGGTSGYEQYF
CDR3 DNA: TGTGCCGGCAGTTTAAGGGGGGGGACTAGCGGGTACGAGCAGTACTTC
J gene: TRBJ2-7
clone size: few
D gene: TRBD2
CDR3 length: 16
V gene: TRBV28

CDR3 protein: CASSPSRDRGTDTQYF
CDR3 DNA: TGTGCCAGCAGCCCCAGCCGGGACAGGGGCACAGATACGCAGTATTTT
J gene: TRBJ2-3
clone size: many
D gene: TRBD1
CDR3 length: 16
V gene: TRBV12-3/TRBV12-4

CDR3 protein: CASSSDGPYYEQYF
CDR3 DNA: TGTGCCAGCAGCTCCGACGGTCCCTACTACGAGCAGTACTTC
J gene: TRBJ2-7
clone size: many
D gene: .
CDR3 length: 14
V gene: TRBV28

CDR3 protein: CAISEEDQPQHF
CDR3 DNA: TGTGCCATCAGTGAGGAAGATCAGCCCCAGCATTTT
J gene: TRBJ1-5
clone size: many
D gene: .
CDR3 length: 12
V gene: TRBV10-3

CDR3 protein: CASSHHNEQFF
CDR3 DNA: TGCGCCAGCAGCCACCACAATGAGCAGTTCTTC
J gene: TRBJ2-1
clone size: many
D gene: .
CDR3 length: 11
V gene: TRBV4-1

CDR3 protein: CASSPDLAAIEQFF
CDR3 DNA: TGTGCCAGCTCCCCCGATCTAGCGGCCATTGAGCAGTTCTTC
J gene: TRBJ2-1
clone size: .
D gene: TRBD2
CDR3 length: 14
V gene: TRBV7-2

CDR3 protein: CATTTSGKDGYTF
CDR3 DNA: TGTGCCACCACTACCTCAGGGAAGGATGGCTACACCTTC
J gene: TRBJ1-2
clone size: many
D gene: .
CDR3 length: 13
V gene: TRBV6-2/TRBV6-3

CDR3 protein: CASSCVLDYSNQPQHF
CDR3 DNA: TGCGCCAGCAGTTGCGTATTGGATTATAGCAATCAGCCCCAGCATTTT
J gene: TRBJ1-5
clone size: .
D gene: .
CDR3 length: 16
V gene: TRBV6-5

CDR3 protein: CASGYQPQHF
CDR3 DNA: TGTGCCAGCGGCTATCAGCCCCAGCATTTT
J gene: TRBJ1-5
clone size: many
D gene: .
CDR3 length: 10
V gene: TRBV2

CDR3 protein: CSVVADQGGNTGELFF
CDR3 DNA: TGCAGCGTTGTAGCTGACCAGGGGGGAAACACCGGGGAGCTGTTTTTT
J gene: TRBJ2-2
clone size: .
D gene: .
CDR3 length: 16
V gene: TRBV29-1

CDR3 protein: CASSFQSTEAFF
CDR3 DNA: TGTGCCAGCAGCTTCCAGTCCACTGAAGCTTTCTTT
J gene: TRBJ1-1
clone size: many
D gene: .
CDR3 length: 12
V gene: TRBV6-2/TRBV6-3

CDR3 protein: CASSEAGPYNEQYF
CDR3 DNA: TGCGCCAGCAGTGAAGCGGGTCCCTACAATGAGCAGTACTTC
J gene: TRBJ2-7
clone size: .
D gene: .
CDR3 length: 14
V gene: TRBV5-1

CDR3 protein: CASNRNRERSYNSPLHF
CDR3 DNA: TGTGCCAGCAATCGGAACAGGGAACGATCCTATAATTCACCCCTCCACTTT
J gene: TRBJ1-6
clone size: few
D gene: .
CDR3 length: 17
V gene: TRBV6-2/TRBV6-3

CDR3 protein: CASSLGGEETQYF
CDR3 DNA: TGTGCCAGCAGTTTAGGGGGGGAAGAGACCCAGTACTTC
J gene: TRBJ2-5
clone size: many
D gene: .
CDR3 length: 13
V gene: TRBV5-8

CDR3 protein: CASSLYGPGELFF
CDR3 DNA: TGTGCCAGCAGTTTGTACGGGCCCGGGGAGCTGTTTTTT
J gene: TRBJ2-2
clone size: many
D gene: .
CDR3 length: 13
V gene: TRBV12-3/TRBV12-4

CDR3 protein: CATSSGVNNEQFF
CDR3 DNA: TGTGCCACCAGCTCCGGGGTCAACAATGAGCAGTTCTTC
J gene: TRBJ2-1
clone size: .
D gene: .
CDR3 length: 13
V gene: TRBV24-1

CDR3 protein: CASSQRFLPTSGSTDTQYF
CDR3 DNA: TGTGCCAGCAGCCAACGTTTCCTCCCGACTAGCGGGAGCACAGATACGCAGTATTTT
J gene: TRBJ2-3
clone size: many
D gene: TRBD2
CDR3 length: 19
V gene: TRBV4-2

CDR3 protein: CSAKSVPGAGRFQETQYF
CDR3 DNA: TGCAGTGCTAAATCCGTCCCCGGTGCAGGTCGCTTCCAAGAGACCCAGTACTTC
J gene: TRBJ2-5
clone size: many
D gene: .
CDR3 length: 18
V gene: TRBV20-1

CDR3 protein: CATSHGGGFYSNQPQHF
CDR3 DNA: TGTGCCACCAGTCACGGAGGGGGATTCTATAGCAATCAGCCCCAGCATTTT
J gene: TRBJ1-5
clone size: many
D gene: .
CDR3 length: 17
V gene: TRBV24-1

CDR3 protein: CASSQVAGGQETQYF
CDR3 DNA: TGTGCCAGCAGCCAAGTAGCGGGGGGCCAAGAGACCCAGTACTTC
J gene: TRBJ2-5
clone size: many
D gene: TRBD2
CDR3 length: 15
V gene: TRBV3-1